A selection of T cell receptor beta chains follows, all from one sample in a study of T cell responses to AZD1222 COVID-19 vaccine. Clones were sequenced by immunoSEQ multiplex PCR, and TCRdb holds only the in-frame ones, with some missing. Of roughly 93,000 clones listed, 80% to 90% are singletons. The source material was peripheral blood, sampled on day 0 of AZD1222 vaccination. These receptors were taken from an adult in good health. The CDR3 runs from the conserved cysteine through the conserved F or W. The D gene is left open where the match is weak. A row's size may be missing; if present it is once, few, many or a size class.

d_gene,v_gene,j_gene,abundance,CDR3aa,CDR3nt
TRBD2,TRBV7-7,TRBJ2-7,.,CASSPLAGARYEQYF,TGTGCTAGCAGTCCCCTAGCGGGCGCACGCTACGAGCAGTACTTC
TRBD2,TRBV9,TRBJ2-5,.,CASSVAGLAGEETQYF,TGTGCCAGCAGCGTAGCGGGGCTAGCGGGGGAGGAGACCCAGTACTTC
TRBD1,TRBV19,TRBJ1-1,.,CASSKGQGAEAFF,TGTGCCAGTAGTAAGGGACAGGGGGCTGAAGCTTTCTTT
.,TRBV2,TRBJ1-5,.,CASTSEGGQPQHF,TGTGCCAGCACCTCCGAGGGGGGCCAGCCCCAGCATTTT
TRBD1,TRBV27,TRBJ1-4,.,CASSLGQFDQKLFF,TGTGCCAGCAGTTTGGGACAGTTTGATCAAAAACTGTTTTTT
TRBD1,TRBV4-3,TRBJ1-2,.,CASSQDRDREYTF,TGCGCCAGCAGCCAAGACCGGGACAGGGAATACACCTTC
.,TRBV3-1/TRBV3-2,TRBJ1-3,.,CASSPRSATVPGNTIYF,TGTGCCAGCAGCCCTCGAAGCGCTACGGTCCCTGGAAACACCATATATTTT
TRBD1,TRBV28,TRBJ1-2,few,CASSNTGAWGYTF,TGTGCCAGCAGCAATACAGGGGCGTGGGGCTACACCTTC
.,TRBV5-1,TRBJ2-1,.,CASSLMPVNNNEQFF,TGCGCCAGCAGCTTGATGCCCGTAAATAACAATGAGCAGTTCTTC
.,TRBV9,TRBJ1-3,.,CASSVEQGTGNTIYF,TGTGCCAGCAGCGTAGAGCAGGGAACTGGAAACACCATATATTTT
.,TRBV7-2,TRBJ1-1,.,CASSSPGAGSSAFF,TGTGCCAGCAGCTCCCCCGGGGCTGGATCCTCAGCTTTCTTT
TRBD1,TRBV10-3,TRBJ2-3,once,CAISEPDRGTDTQYF,TGTGCCATCAGTGAACCCGACAGGGGCACAGATACGCAGTATTTT
.,TRBV4-3,TRBJ1-1,.,CASSQDAGMNTEAFF,TGCGCCAGCAGCCAAGATGCGGGAATGAACACTGAAGCTTTCTTT
.,TRBV4-3,TRBJ2-3,.,CASSQDYAFVGGPPDTQYF,TGCGCCAGCAGCCAAGATTACGCATTTGTGGGGGGGCCACCAGATACGCAGTATTTT
.,TRBV6-5,TRBJ1-4,.,CASSYSDIATNEKLFF,TGTGCCAGCAGTTATTCAGACATTGCAACTAATGAAAAACTGTTTTTT